Shown below are 26 T cell receptor beta chains from a single sample sequenced in a study of T cell responses to AZD1222 COVID-19 vaccine. TCRdb keeps only in-frame clones here, not all; method: immunoSEQ multiplex PCR. The sample gives under 150,000 clones, more than 85% of which show up once; roughly 3.1% is in the top ten. The starting material was peripheral blood, obtained on day 0 of AZD1222 vaccination. These receptors were collected from an adult in good health.

This clone was seen just once. This chain connects TRBV30 to TRBJ1-2, with a weak D call TRBD1 (5 bases). The CDR3 runs 16 residues. Germline CDR1 and CDR2: GTSNPN and SVGIG (reference sequence). Trimming stripped 3 bases from V and 6 bases from J, with 23 bases between. CDR3 in amino acids: CAWRLSSRALGDGYTF. The CDR3 DNA is TGTGCCTGGAGACTTAGCTCCCGGGCTCTGGGGGATGGCTACACCTTC. The variable domain in full, with the rest retrieved from reference TRBV30 and TRBJ1-2, is SQTIHQWPATLVQPVGSPLSLECTVEGTSNPNLYWYRQAAGRGLQLLFYSVGIGQISSEVPQNLSASRPQDRQFILSSKKLLLSDSGFYLCAWRLSSRALGDGYTFGSGTRLTVV.

V gene TRBV24-1 combines with J gene TRBJ1-1, with no clear D. CDR3 length equals 12 residues. Looked up from germline, CDR1 is KGHDR and CDR2 is SFDVKD. Trimming shortened V by 7 bases and J by 6 bases, and 11 bases separated the two germline ends. The CDR3 DNA sequence: TGTGCCACCAGCTCAGCTCGGGCTGAAGCTTTCTTT. It codes for CATSSARAEAFF.

The chain recombines TRBV7-9 with TRBJ2-7; 8 bases fit TRBD2. V shed 2 bases, J shed 2 bases, and the junction held 17 bases outside the gene matches. Per the germline V gene, CDR1 is SEHNR and CDR2 is FQNEAQ (reference sequence). CDR3 length: 19 residues. Here the CDR3 DNA reads TGTGCCAGCAGCTTAATTATGGGATCGAGCGGGAGCTCTACCTACGAGCAGTACTTC. Translating it yields CASSLIMGSSGSSTYEQYF.

The V call is TRBV5-1, the J call TRBJ2-7; TRBD2 matches 7 bases. After removal of 1 base from V and 1 base from J, the junction contained 14 bases not matched to a gene. Germline V gene data show CDR1 as SGHRS and CDR2 as YFSETQ. The length of the CDR3 is 18 residues. CDR3 residues: CASSLNGRGRVVSYEQYF. Written as DNA, the CDR3 is TGCGCCAGCAGCTTGAACGGACGAGGGAGGGTGGTTTCCTACGAGCAGTACTTC.

The chain recombines TRBV5-1 with TRBJ2-3; 11 bases are shared with TRBD2. The V gene's germline CDR1 is SGHRS and CDR2 YFSETQ. The CDR3 has 17 amino acids. The V segment lost 4 bases and the J segment 3 bases; nucleotides outside the gene matches: 10. CDR3 sequence: CASSAVPGTSGTDTQYF. The CDR3 DNA is TGCGCCAGCAGCGCGGTTCCCGGGACTAGCGGAACAGATACGCAGTATTTT. The variable domain in full, completed from reference TRBV5-1 and TRBJ2-3, reads KAGVTQTPRYLIKTRGQQVTLSCSPISGHRSVSWYQQTPGQGLQFLFEYFSETQRNKGNFPGRFSGRQFSNSRSEMNVSTLELGDSALYLCASSAVPGTSGTDTQYFGPGTRLTVL.

V is TRBV7-9 and J is TRBJ1-6; perhaps TRBD1 as D (5 bases). Germline CDR1 is SEHNR and CDR2 is FQNEAQ (reference sequence). The ends were cut back, 5 bases at V and 7 bases at J, with 15 bases in the middle. The CDR3 totals 15 residues. The CDR3 DNA reads as TGTGCCAGCAGCCCCACCCGAGGGGAGAATTCACCCCTCCACTTT. It specifies CASSPTRGENSPLHF.

The rearrangement links TRBV30 to TRBJ2-1, with D hard to call. Germline CDR1 GTSNPN, CDR2 SVGIG (reference sequence). The CDR3 consists of 16 residues. Trimming stripped 0 bases from V and 1 base from J, with 13 bases between. CDR3 in DNA: TGTGCCTGGAGTGTACCCGGGCACACTTCCTACAATGAGCAGTTCTTC. Its protein product is CAWSVPGHTSYNEQFF.

This chain connects TRBV6-1 to TRBJ2-7; D remains ambiguous. In germline, CDR1 is MNHNS, CDR2 SASEGT. V lost 1 base to trimming and J lost 0 bases, with 10 bases between them. The CDR3 spans 15 residues. The CDR3 sequence: CASSEEARSSYEQYF. The CDR3 coding sequence is TGTGCCAGCAGTGAAGAGGCCAGGAGCTCCTACGAGCAGTACTTC.

This chain connects TRBV6-5 to TRBJ1-4, with TRBD1 matching 9 bases. The germline gives CDR1 MNHEY, CDR2 SVGAGI. V lost 2 bases and J lost 6; bases outside the gene matches: 7. The CDR3 has 16 residues. The CDR3 sequence: CASSYEPGQGDEKLFF. CDR3 sequence (DNA): TGTGCCAGCAGTTACGAGCCGGGACAGGGAGATGAAAAACTGTTTTTT.

This clone was recorded only once. The gene calls are TRBV3-1 (or the pseudogene TRBV3-2) and TRBJ2-3, with D uncertain. Germline V gene sequence: CDR1 LGHDT, CDR2 YNNKEL (reference sequence). Trimming cost V 1 base and J 2 bases, with 13 bases left between them. The CDR3 covers 16 residues. DNA of the CDR3: TGTGCCAGCAGCCAAGTTTCGCGAACAGCCACAGATACGCAGTATTTT. This codes for CASSQVSRTATDTQYF.

CDR3 coding DNA: TGTGCCAGCAGTTTAGCGAGGGGCGAGCAGTACTTC. Amino acids: CASSLARGEQYF. The J gene is TRBJ2-7, the V gene TRBV12-3 or TRBV12-4, with D perhaps given as TRBD1 or TRBD2 (5 bases each). The CDR3 has 12 residues. V was cut by 0 bases and J by 6 bases, with 6 bases left in between.

This chain links TRBV7-9 with TRBJ1-5; D gene unclear. The germline V gene encodes CDR1 SEHNR and CDR2 FQNEAQ (reference sequence). The CDR3 sequence is 17 residues long. Trimming pared 1 base from V and 1 base from J, leaving 14 bases between. The CDR3 sequence: CASSLVSGDGSNQPQHF. CDR3 DNA sequence: TGTGCCAGCAGCTTAGTTTCCGGGGATGGAAGCAATCAGCCCCAGCATTTT.

Notes on this clone: Other DNA sequences of this sample code for an identical CDR3. The rearrangement uses TRBV19 and TRBJ1-5, with TRBD1 identical over 9 bases. J lost 0 bases, V lost 4 bases, and 1 base had no gene match. Germline V gene sequence: CDR1 LNHDA, CDR2 SQIVND (reference sequence). CDR3 length: 15 residues. This CDR3 is CASSRGQGSNQPQHF. The CDR3 DNA follows: TGTGCCAGTAGTAGGGGACAGGGTAGCAATCAGCCCCAGCATTTT.

The J gene is TRBJ1-1, the V gene TRBV29-1, with a tentative D call TRBD1 (5 bases). Germline CDR1 and CDR2: SQVTM and ANQGSEA. This CDR3 comprises 12 residues. The germline V and J ends were trimmed by 1 base and 10 bases, with 13 bases remaining between them. CDR3 DNA sequence: TGCAGCGTTGAAGTCAGCAGGGTAGGAGCTTTCTTT. Protein sequence: CSVEVSRVGAFF.

The chain couples TRBV11-3 to TRBJ2-3; D unresolved. V lost 1 base and J lost 0, with 14 bases in between. The CDR3 extends over 17 amino acids. CDR1 SGHNT and CDR2 YENEEA come from the germline V gene. In DNA, the CDR3 is TGTGCCAGCAGCTTAGCTTCGGCGGAACCTAGCACAGATACGCAGTATTTT. Translation gives CASSLASAEPSTDTQYF.

This rearrangement joins TRBV27 to TRBJ1-5; D is unclear. CDR1 MNHEY and CDR2 SMNVEV come from the germline V gene (reference sequence). The CDR3 has 15 amino acids. Trimming took off 2 bases at V and 0 bases at J, with 8 bases between the two ends. As DNA, the CDR3 is TGTGCCAGCAGTTTAGGAACTCATAGCAATCAGCCCCAGCATTTT. Amino acids: CASSLGTHSNQPQHF.

The chain employs TRBV7-9 and TRBJ2-7; D is undetermined. Trimming shortened V by 1 base and J by 3 bases, and 4 bases separated the two germline ends. The CDR3 consists of 12 residues. CDR1 and CDR2 from the germline V gene are SEHNR and FQNEAQ (reference sequence). The CDR3, as DNA: TGTGCCAGCAGCTTAGATTACTACGAGCAGTACTTC. Amino acids: CASSLDYYEQYF.

The chain is built from TRBV10-3 and TRBJ2-1; 7 nucleotides align to TRBD2. Trimming at V came to 6 bases and at J to 7 bases, leaving 15 bases not matched to a gene. Germline V gene sequence: CDR1 ENHRY, CDR2 SYGVKD. The CDR3 is 16 amino acids. CDR3 residues: CAIRRQVAGEANEQFF. The CDR3 nucleotides read TGTGCCATCAGGAGGCAAGTTGCGGGAGAGGCGAATGAGCAGTTCTTC.

The chain carries TRBV7-2 and TRBJ2-1; D gene uncertain. Germline V gene data show CDR1 as SGHTA and CDR2 as FQGNSA. The CDR3 runs to 16 residues. V was cut by 1 base and J by 0 bases, with 10 bases left in between. In DNA form, the CDR3 reads TGTGCCAGCAGCTTAGGTCCCCGGAGCTCCTACAATGAGCAGTTCTTC. This codes for CASSLGPRSSYNEQFF.

The chain links TRBV9 to TRBJ1-1, with TRBD1 as a possible D gene (6 bases). Trimming left V 3 bases short and J 1 base short, with 13 bases between. The CDR3 is 15 amino acids. Germline V lookup: CDR1 SGDLS, CDR2 YYNGEE. This CDR3 is CASSAWGQKNTEAFF. The CDR3 region has the DNA TGTGCCAGCAGCGCCTGGGGGCAGAAGAACACTGAAGCTTTCTTT.

This chain links TRBV4-1 with TRBJ1-1; D gene ambiguous. The CDR3 is 13 residues long. V shed 4 bases and J shed 5 bases, with 11 bases lying between them. CDR1 and CDR2 from the germline V gene are MGHRA and YSYEKL. The CDR3 coding sequence is TGCGCCAGCAGCCGAGGTGGGAGAACTGAAGCTTTCTTT. It codes for CASSRGGRTEAFF.

The chain is built from TRBV3-1 (or the pseudogene TRBV3-2) and TRBJ1-5; no reliable D call. The germline gives CDR1 LGHDT, CDR2 YNNKEL (reference sequence). The CDR3 totals 16 residues. The V end was cut by 0 bases, the J end by 3 bases, with 12 bases between. The CDR3 nucleotides read TGTGCCAGCAGCCAAGACGCGACACAAGACAATCAGCCCCAGCATTTT. Residues: CASSQDATQDNQPQHF.

CDR3 bases: TGTGCCAGCAGACCACAGGGCCCCCAAAGTGGCTACACCTTC. This codes for CASRPQGPQSGYTF. V is TRBV28 and J is TRBJ1-2; TRBD1 might be the D (6 bases). The V gene lost 6 bases and the J gene lost 7 bases, with 18 bases spanning the gap. Germline CDR1 and CDR2: MDHEN and SYDVKM. This CDR3 is built from 14 residues.

This clone was found once. Other DNA sequences in the same sample also yield this CDR3. The chain couples TRBV18 to TRBJ2-3, with unresolved D. Germline assignment: CDR1 KGHSH and CDR2 LQKENI. The CDR3 totals 12 residues. Between the trimmed V and J ends, which lost 3 bases and 4 bases, there was a span of 5 bases. The CDR3 here is CASSPPADTQYF. CDR3 DNA: TGTGCCAGCTCACCGCCCGCAGATACGCAGTATTTT. The variable domain in full, completed from reference TRBV18 and TRBJ2-3, reads NAGVMQNPRHLVRRRGQEARLRCSPMKGHSHVYWYRQLPEEGLKFMVYLQKENIIDESGMPKERFSAEFPKEGPSILRIQQVVRGDSAAYFCASSPPADTQYFGPGTRLTVL.

Here the CDR3 DNA reads TGTGCCAGCAGTGAGTTACAGAGCAGGAATTCACCCCTCCACTTT. As protein: CASSELQSRNSPLHF. The rearrangement joins TRBV2 to TRBJ1-6; D uncertain. The CDR3 spans 15 residues. In germline, CDR1 is SNHLY, CDR2 FYNNEI. V gave up 3 bases and J gave up 7 bases, with 13 bases separating them.

The CDR3 is CASFPGRNQPQHF. The CDR3 DNA follows: TGTGCCAGCTTCCCAGGCCGCAATCAGCCCCAGCATTTT. This chain joins TRBV3-1 (or the pseudogene TRBV3-2) and TRBJ1-5; D is undetermined. The CDR3 is 13 residues long. The V end lost 8 bases, the J end lost 2 bases, and 10 bases lay between the germline ends. The germline gives CDR1 LGHDT, CDR2 YNNKEL (reference sequence).